Listed below are T cell receptor beta chains from one sample, sequenced in a study of vaccination effects on CD4 cells after COVID-19. The antigens these receptors bind are not known. TCRdb keeps only in-frame clones here, not all; method: immunoSEQ multiplex PCR. The sample holds more than 20,000 clones, about 77% seen once. This material consisted of CD4+ T cells from PBMCs cultured with HCoV-NL63 spike peptides, taken before COVID-19 vaccination. The receptor set was obtained from a human donor who had a prior SARS-CoV-2 infection. CDR3s include the opening cysteine and the closing phenylalanine or tryptophan. The D gene is left open where the match is weak. Part of the rows lack a size; the others show once, few, many or a class for expanded clones.

j_gene,abundance,d_gene,v_gene,CDR3nt,CDR3aa
TRBJ2-3,-,-,TRBV7-9,TGTGCCAGCAGCTTAGGTGGGGGCAGAGACACAGATACGCAGTATTTT,CASSLGGGRDTDTQYF
TRBJ1-3,-,-,TRBV7-6,TGTGCCAGCAGCTTAGGAGGCCCTTCTGGAAACACCATATATTTT,CASSLGGPSGNTIYF
TRBJ2-5,-,-,TRBV3-1/TRBV3-2,TGTGCCAGCAGCCCTACATTGGGGCGCCAAGAGACCCAGTACTTC,CASSPTLGRQETQYF
TRBJ2-7,-,-,TRBV19,TGTGCCAGTAGTATAGGCGGGACGGCCACCTACGAGCAGTACTTC,CASSIGGTATYEQYF
TRBJ1-1,-,-,TRBV6-4,TGTGCCAGCAGACCGACCCCCCTAGGGGGAGGTGAAGCTTTCTTT,CASRPTPLGGGEAFF
TRBJ2-3,-,-,TRBV7-9,TGTGCCAGCAGCTCCGGGACATCCGCAGATACGCAGTATTTT,CASSSGTSADTQYF
TRBJ2-2,-,TRBD2,TRBV7-2,TGTGCCAGCAGCTTACTACCGGGGGGCGGGGAGCTGTTTTTT,CASSLLPGGGELFF
TRBJ2-5,-,-,TRBV9,TGTGCCAGCAGCCCCTACCCTGCGGTTGAGACCCAGTACTTC,CASSPYPAVETQYF
TRBJ2-5,-,TRBD2,TRBV5-1,TGCGCCAGCAGCTTCCGACTAGCGGGGGGCCAAGAGACCCAGTACTTC,CASSFRLAGGQETQYF
TRBJ1-4,-,TRBD1,TRBV18,TGTGCCAGCTCACAAACAGGGGGCACCGTCGCTAATGAAAAACTGTTTTTT,CASSQTGGTVANEKLFF
TRBJ1-1,few,-,TRBV6-6,TGTGCCAGCAGTTACGCAGAAACCGTGAACACTGAAGCTTTCTTT,CASSYAETVNTEAFF
TRBJ1-3,-,-,TRBV10-3,TGTGCCATCAAACCGTTAGGTCTTTCTGGAAACACCATATATTTT,CAIKPLGLSGNTIYF
TRBJ2-7,medium-sized,-,TRBV4-2,TGTGCCAGCAGCCAAGAACCCACAGGGTCCTTTCGCGAGCAGTACTTC,CASSQEPTGSFREQYF
TRBJ2-6,-,-,TRBV5-6,TGTGCCAGCAGCCCCGGTCGCTCTGGGGCCAACGTCCTGACTTTC,CASSPGRSGANVLTF
TRBJ2-5,-,-,TRBV29-1,TGCAGCGTTGAATGGCAGGGGACAGAGACCCAGTACTTC,CSVEWQGTETQYF